This T cell receptor (beta chain) was recovered during a study of molecular identifiers for immune sequencing clone quantification. For the study at large: Replicates partitioned RNA from around 18,000 or 91,000 naive CD8 cells into five parts, sequencing four.

This clonotype was counted many times. As yet, its antigen is unknown. Trimming took 3 bases from V and 4 from J; bases not matched to a gene: 9. The CDR3 spans 16 residues. Germline CDR1 is MGHRA and CDR2 is YSYEKL. As previously described, bulk TCR libraries were made using listed TCR primers. TCRdb fed the PCR reads into MiXCR, producing one record per CDR3 protein. The sample shows approximately 500,000 distinct CDR3 sequences, about 21% of them seen only once. Findings of the study overall: Highly expanded clone sizes could be underestimated by identical TCR molecules sharing a barcode. Clones that had above 20 RNA copies took up over 99% of effector molecules but under 1% in naive cells.

The chain uses TRBV4-1 and TRBJ2-3, with 8 bases fitting TRBD1. The clonotype was recovered from a human donor in good health. Some libraries in this study had Jurkat cell RNA spiked in. Source material: naive CD8+ T cells from blood, with Jurkat cell RNA spiked in. Subset noted: FACS-sorted CD8+CD4-CCR7+CD45RA+ naive T cells. CDR3 in amino acids: CASSQSGQGVADTQYF. The CDR3 bases are TGCGCCAGCAGCCAGTCCGGACAGGGTGTTGCAGATACGCAGTATTTT.